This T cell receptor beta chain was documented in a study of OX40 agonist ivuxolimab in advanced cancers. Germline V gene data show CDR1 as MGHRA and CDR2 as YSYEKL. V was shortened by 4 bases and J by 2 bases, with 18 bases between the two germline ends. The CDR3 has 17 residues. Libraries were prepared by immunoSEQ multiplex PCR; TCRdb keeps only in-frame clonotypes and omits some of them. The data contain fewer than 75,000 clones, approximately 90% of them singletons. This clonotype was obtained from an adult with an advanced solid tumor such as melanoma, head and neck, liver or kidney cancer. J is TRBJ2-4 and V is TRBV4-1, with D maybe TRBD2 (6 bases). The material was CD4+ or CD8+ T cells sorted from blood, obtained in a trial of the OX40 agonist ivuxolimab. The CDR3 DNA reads TGCGCCAGCAGCCCCGCCCCCGGGAGTGAACCCAAAAACATTCAGTACTTC. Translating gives CASSPAPGSEPKNIQYF.